The present T cell receptor (beta chain) was sequenced within a study of T cells after yellow fever vaccination. MiXCR, run by TCRdb on the 5' RACE reads, gives a single entry per CDR3 protein. The sample carries fewer than 500,000 distinct CDR3 sequences, roughly 20% recorded once. The CDR3 runs 16 residues. Germline V gene sequence: CDR1 SGHAT, CDR2 FQNNGV. V shed 1 base, J shed 2 bases, and the junction held 5 bases outside the gene matches. The source was PBMCs, collected before the yellow fever booster vaccination. The chain carries TRBV11-2 and TRBJ2-3, with 8 bases identical to TRBD2. This receptor was taken from a young man who received the YFV17D yellow fever vaccine. The CDR3 DNA reads as TGTGCCAGCAGCTTAGGTAGCGGGGCCCACACAGATACGCAGTATTTT. Translating it yields CASSLGSGAHTDTQYF.